The source of this T cell receptor (beta chain) is a study of cytomegalovirus exposure and HLA in healthy donors. PCR employed 60 Vbeta and 13 Jbeta primers. Generated by immunoSEQ multiplex PCR, the TCRdb table keeps only in-frame clones and is missing some. The sample holds 60,000 to 75,000 clones. Germline V lookup: CDR1 MGHRA, CDR2 YSYEKL. The V end lost 1 base, the J end lost 2 bases, and 12 bases lay between the germline ends. CDR3 length equals 15 residues. Regarding this clone: No antigen is known for it.

Broader study findings: Cytomegalovirus-associated TCR beta chains were listed, numbering some 180. A later analysis, which compared TCR beta chains of equal frequency, found the HLA-associated ones more clonally expanded. TCR beta V- and J-gene trimming, according to a later analysis, was linked to a missense DCLRE1C variant. The authors later found TCR association rates varying by HLA locus, with DRB1 most and HLA-C fewest.

The clonotype comes from a female donor in good health and CMV-seropositive. This sequence joins TRBV4-1 and TRBJ2-7; possibly TRBD1 for D (5 bases). The sample consisted of PBMCs. CDR3 sequence reads: CASSQAGSSTYEQYF. DNA for the CDR3: TGCGCCAGCAGCCAAGCAGGGTCCTCGACCTACGAGCAGTACTTC.